Below, one T cell receptor beta chain is given with its context. TCRdb redid the calling of the PCR reads with MiXCR, one entry per CDR3 protein. There are some 16,000 distinct CDR3 sequences in the sample; approximately 32% occur only once, and approximately 1.6% lies in the top ten. The sample comes from a study of regulatory and conventional T cells in breast cancer. Per germline, CDR1 SNHLY and CDR2 FYNNEI. The junction had 15 bases not matched to a gene; V was cut back by 8 bases and J by 6 bases. CDR3 size: 15 residues. This clonotype originated in a female donor in good health. Sequencing was performed on conventional T cells from blood. The rearrangement uses TRBV2 and TRBJ2-7, with 8 bases identical to TRBD1. CDR3 sequence reads: CASQGARVPTSEQYF. CDR3 bases: TGTGCCAGCCAGGGGGCCAGGGTCCCTACTAGCGAGCAGTACTTC. Full variable domain (rest looked up from reference TRBV2 and TRBJ2-7): EPEVTQTPSHQVTQMGQEVILRCVPISNHLYFYWYRQILGQKVEFLVSFYNNEISEKSEIFDDQFSVERPDGSNFTLKIRSTKLEDSAMYFCASQGARVPTSEQYFGPGTRLTVT.